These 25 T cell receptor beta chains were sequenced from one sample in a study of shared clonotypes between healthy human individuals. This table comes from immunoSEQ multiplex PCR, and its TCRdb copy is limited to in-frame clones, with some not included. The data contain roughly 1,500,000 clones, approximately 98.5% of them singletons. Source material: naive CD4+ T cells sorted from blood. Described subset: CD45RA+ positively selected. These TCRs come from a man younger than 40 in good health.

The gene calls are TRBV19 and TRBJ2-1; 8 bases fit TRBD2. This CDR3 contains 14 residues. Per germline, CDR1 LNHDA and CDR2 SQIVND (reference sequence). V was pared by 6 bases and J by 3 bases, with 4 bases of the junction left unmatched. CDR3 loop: CASSGTRGYNEQFF. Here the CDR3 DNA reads TGTGCCAGTAGCGGGACTAGGGGCTACAATGAGCAGTTCTTC.

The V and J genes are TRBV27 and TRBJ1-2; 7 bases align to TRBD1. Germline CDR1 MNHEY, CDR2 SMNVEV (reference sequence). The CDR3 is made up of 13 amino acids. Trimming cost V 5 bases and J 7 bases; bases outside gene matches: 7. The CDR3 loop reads CASSPHRGSGYTF. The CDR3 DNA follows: TGTGCCAGCAGTCCCCACAGGGGCAGTGGCTACACCTTC.

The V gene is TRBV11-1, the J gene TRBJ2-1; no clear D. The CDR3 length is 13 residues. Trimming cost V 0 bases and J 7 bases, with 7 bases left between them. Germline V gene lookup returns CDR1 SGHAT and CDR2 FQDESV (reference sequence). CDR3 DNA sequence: TGTGCCAGCAGCTTAGCTTATGAAAATGAGCAGTTCTTC. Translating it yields CASSLAYENEQFF. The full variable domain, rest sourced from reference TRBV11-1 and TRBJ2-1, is EAEVAQSPRYKITEKSQAVAFWCDPISGHATLYWYRQILGQGPELLVQFQDESVVDDSQLPKDRFSAERLKGVDSTLKIQPAELGDSAMYLCASSLAYENEQFFGPGTRLTVL.

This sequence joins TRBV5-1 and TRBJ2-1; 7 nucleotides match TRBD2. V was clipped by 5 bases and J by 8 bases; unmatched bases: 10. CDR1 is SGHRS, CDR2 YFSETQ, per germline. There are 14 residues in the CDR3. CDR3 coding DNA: TGCGCCAGCAGGCCGCGGGAGTCGTTGGATGAGCAGTTCTTC. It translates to CASRPRESLDEQFF.

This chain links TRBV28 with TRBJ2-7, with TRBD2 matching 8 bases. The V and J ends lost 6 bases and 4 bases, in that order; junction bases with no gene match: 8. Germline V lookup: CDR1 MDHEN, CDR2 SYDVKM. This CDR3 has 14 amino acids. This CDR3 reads CASSSGRGRYEQYF. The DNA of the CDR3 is TGTGCCAGCAGCTCCGGGAGGGGGAGATACGAGCAGTACTTC.

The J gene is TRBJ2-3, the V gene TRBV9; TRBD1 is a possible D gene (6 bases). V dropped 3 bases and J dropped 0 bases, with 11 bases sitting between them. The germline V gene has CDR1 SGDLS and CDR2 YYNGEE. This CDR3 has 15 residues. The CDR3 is CASSGRGSSTDTQYF. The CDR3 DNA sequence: TGTGCCAGCAGCGGCAGGGGTTCTAGCACAGATACGCAGTATTTT.

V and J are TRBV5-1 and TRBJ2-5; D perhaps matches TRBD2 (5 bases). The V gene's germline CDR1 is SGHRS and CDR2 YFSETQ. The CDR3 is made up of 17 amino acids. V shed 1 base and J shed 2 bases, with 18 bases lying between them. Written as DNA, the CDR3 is TGCGCCAGCAGCTTGCGGTCGCGGGCTGACGCGCAAGAGACCCAGTACTTC. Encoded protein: CASSLRSRADAQETQYF.

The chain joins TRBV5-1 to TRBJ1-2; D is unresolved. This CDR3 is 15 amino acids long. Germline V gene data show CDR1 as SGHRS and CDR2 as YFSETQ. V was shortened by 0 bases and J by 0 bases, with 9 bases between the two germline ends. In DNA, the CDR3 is TGCGCCAGCAGCTTGGATGCAATCACTAACTATGGCTACACCTTC. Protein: CASSLDAITNYGYTF.

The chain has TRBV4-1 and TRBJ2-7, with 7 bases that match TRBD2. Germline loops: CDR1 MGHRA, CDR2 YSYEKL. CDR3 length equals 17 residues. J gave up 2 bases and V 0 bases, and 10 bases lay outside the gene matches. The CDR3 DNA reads TGCGCCAGCAGCCAAGACTTTTTAGCGGGCCAGGCCTACGAGCAGTACTTC. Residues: CASSQDFLAGQAYEQYF.

CDR3: CASSEVWTDTQYF. As DNA, the CDR3 is TGTGCCAGCAGTGAAGTTTGGACAGATACGCAGTATTTT. The chain couples TRBV6-1 to TRBJ2-3; D uncertain. Per the germline V gene, CDR1 is MNHNS and CDR2 is SASEGT. Trimming removed 1 base at V and 3 bases at J, with 5 bases between. This CDR3 region has 13 residues.

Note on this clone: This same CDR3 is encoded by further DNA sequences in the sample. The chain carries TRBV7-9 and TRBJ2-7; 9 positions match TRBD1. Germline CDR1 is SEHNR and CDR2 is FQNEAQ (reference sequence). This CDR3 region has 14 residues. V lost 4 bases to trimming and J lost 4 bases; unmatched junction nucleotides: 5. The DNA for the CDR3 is TGTGCCAGCAGCTCCCGGGACAGGGCGTACGAGCAGTACTTC. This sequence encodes CASSSRDRAYEQYF.

CDR3 residues: CASSVAGLADRSYNEQFF. CDR3 in DNA: TGCGCCAGCAGCGTCGCGGGACTAGCGGACCGCTCCTACAATGAGCAGTTCTTC. This chain uses TRBV10-1 with TRBJ2-1; 11 nucleotides line up with TRBD2. The trim removed 6 bases at V and 0 bases at J, leaving 10 bases unmatched. The CDR3 has 18 residues. Germline CDR1 and CDR2: WNHNN and SYGVQD (reference sequence).

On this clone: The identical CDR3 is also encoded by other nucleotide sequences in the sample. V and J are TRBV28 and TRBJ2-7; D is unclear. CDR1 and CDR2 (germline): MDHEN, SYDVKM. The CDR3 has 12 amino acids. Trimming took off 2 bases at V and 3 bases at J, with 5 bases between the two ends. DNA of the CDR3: TGTGCCAGCAGTTTACTGGTCTACGAGCAGTACTTC. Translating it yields CASSLLVYEQYF.

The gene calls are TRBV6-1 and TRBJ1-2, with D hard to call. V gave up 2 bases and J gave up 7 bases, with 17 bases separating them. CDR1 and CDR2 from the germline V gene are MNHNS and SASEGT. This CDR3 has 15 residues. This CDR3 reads CASSENWARKGGYTF. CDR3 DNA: TGTGCCAGCAGTGAAAATTGGGCCCGGAAGGGTGGCTACACCTTC.

CDR3 sequence: CASSLVSWVAGDTQYF. CDR3 sequence (DNA): TGCGCCAGCAGCTTGGTTAGTTGGGTAGCGGGAGATACGCAGTATTTT. The chain couples TRBV5-1 to TRBJ2-3; 7 bases map to TRBD2. After removal of 0 bases from V and 5 bases from J, the junction contained 9 bases not matched to a gene. Germline values: CDR1 SGHRS, CDR2 YFSETQ. The CDR3 spans 16 residues.

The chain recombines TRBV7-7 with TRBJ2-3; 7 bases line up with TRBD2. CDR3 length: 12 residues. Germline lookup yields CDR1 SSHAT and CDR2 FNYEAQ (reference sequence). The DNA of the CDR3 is TGTGCTAGGGAGGGGCCCACAGATACGCAGTATTTT. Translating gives CAREGPTDTQYF.

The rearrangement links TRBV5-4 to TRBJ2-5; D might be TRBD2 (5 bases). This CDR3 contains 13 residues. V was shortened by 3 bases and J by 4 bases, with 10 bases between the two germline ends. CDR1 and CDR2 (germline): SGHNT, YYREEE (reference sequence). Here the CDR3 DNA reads TGTGCCAGCAGCTCCGGGGATCGAGAGACCCAGTACTTC. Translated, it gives CASSSGDRETQYF.

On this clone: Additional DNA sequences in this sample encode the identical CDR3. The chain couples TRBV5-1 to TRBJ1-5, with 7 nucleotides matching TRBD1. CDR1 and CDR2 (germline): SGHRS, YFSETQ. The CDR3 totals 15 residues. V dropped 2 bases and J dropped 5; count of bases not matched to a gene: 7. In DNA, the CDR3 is TGCGCCAGCAGCTTAGGAGACAGGGCGGATCAGCCCCAGCATTTT. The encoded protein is CASSLGDRADQPQHF.

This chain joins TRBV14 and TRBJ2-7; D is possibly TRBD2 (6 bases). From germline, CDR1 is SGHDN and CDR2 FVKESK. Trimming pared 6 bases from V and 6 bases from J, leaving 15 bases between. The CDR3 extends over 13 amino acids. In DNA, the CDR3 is TGTGCCAGCAGATTAACGGGAGTCTCCGAGCAGTACTTC. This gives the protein CASRLTGVSEQYF.

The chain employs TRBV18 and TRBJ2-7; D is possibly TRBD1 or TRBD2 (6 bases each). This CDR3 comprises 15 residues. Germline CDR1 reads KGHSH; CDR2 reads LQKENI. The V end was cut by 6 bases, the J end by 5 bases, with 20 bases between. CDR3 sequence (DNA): TGTGCCAGCTCCCCCCTCGTATCGGGGGCCGACGAGCAGTACTTC. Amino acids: CASSPLVSGADEQYF.

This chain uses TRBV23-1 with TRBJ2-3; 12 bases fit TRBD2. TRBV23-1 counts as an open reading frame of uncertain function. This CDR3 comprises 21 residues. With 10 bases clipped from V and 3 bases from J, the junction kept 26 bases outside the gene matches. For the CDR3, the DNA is TGCGCCACTACGGAACGGGAGCTGAGGCTAGCGGGAGGGCCCGGGACAGATACGCAGTATTTT. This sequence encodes CATTERELRLAGGPGTDTQYF.

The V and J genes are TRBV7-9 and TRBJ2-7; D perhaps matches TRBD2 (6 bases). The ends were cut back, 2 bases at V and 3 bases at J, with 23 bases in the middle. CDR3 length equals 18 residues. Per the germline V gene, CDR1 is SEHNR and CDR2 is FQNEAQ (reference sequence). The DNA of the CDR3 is TGTGCCAGCAGCTTAACAGGACGGCGGGATGTTCCCCTCTACGAGCAGTACTTC. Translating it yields CASSLTGRRDVPLYEQYF.

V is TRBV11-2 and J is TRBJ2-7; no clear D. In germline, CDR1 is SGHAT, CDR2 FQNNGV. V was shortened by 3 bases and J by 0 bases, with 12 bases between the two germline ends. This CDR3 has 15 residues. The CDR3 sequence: CASSFTQGYSYEQYF. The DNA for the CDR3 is TGTGCCAGCAGCTTTACACAAGGTTACTCCTACGAGCAGTACTTC.

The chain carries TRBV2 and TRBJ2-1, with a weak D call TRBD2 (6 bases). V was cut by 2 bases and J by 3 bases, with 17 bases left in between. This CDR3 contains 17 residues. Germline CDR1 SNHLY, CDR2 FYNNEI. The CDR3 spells CASSERGLPSNYNEQFF. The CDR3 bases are TGTGCCAGCAGTGAAAGGGGACTTCCGTCGAACTACAATGAGCAGTTCTTC.

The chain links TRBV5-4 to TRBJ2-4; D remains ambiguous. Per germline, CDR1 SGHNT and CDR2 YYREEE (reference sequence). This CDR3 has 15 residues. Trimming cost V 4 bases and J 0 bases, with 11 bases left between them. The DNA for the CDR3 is TGTGCCAGCAGCGAAGGGCGACTAGCCAAAAACATTCAGTACTTC. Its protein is CASSEGRLAKNIQYF.